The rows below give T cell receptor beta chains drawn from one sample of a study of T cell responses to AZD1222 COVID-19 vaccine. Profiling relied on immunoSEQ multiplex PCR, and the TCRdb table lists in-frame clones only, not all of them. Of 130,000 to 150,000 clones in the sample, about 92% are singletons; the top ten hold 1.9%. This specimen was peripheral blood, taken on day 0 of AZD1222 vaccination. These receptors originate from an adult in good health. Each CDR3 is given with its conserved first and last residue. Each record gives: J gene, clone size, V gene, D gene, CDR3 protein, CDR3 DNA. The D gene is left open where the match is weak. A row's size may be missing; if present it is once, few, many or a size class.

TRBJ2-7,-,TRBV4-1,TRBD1,CASSQVSGTGYYEQYF,TGCGCCAGCAGCCAAGTCTCTGGGACAGGATACTACGAGCAGTACTTC
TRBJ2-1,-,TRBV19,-,CASSIVRGGRFF,TGTGCCAGTAGTATAGTGAGGGGGGGCCGGTTCTTC
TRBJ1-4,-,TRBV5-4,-,CASSVGPPNEKLFF,TGTGCCAGCAGCGTCGGCCCTCCTAATGAAAAACTGTTTTTT
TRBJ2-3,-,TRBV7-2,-,CASSPMTSQDTQYF,TGTGCCAGCAGCCCGATGACTAGTCAAGATACGCAGTATTTT
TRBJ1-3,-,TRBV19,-,CASSILDSGNTIYF,TGTGCCAGTAGTATACTAGACTCTGGAAACACCATATATTTT
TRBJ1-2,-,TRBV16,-,CASSQIASYGYTF,TGTGCCAGCAGCCAAATCGCCAGCTATGGCTACACCTTC
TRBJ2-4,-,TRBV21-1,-,CASSSARQGPENIQYF,TGTGCCAGCAGCTCGGCTCGACAGGGCCCGGAAAACATTCAGTACTTC
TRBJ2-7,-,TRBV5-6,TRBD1,CASSFIGTGFLGEQYF,TGTGCCAGCAGCTTTATTGGGACAGGGTTTTTAGGCGAGCAGTACTTC
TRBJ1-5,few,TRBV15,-,CATSKQRNSNQPQHF,TGTGCCACCAGCAAACAACGGAATAGCAATCAGCCCCAGCATTTT
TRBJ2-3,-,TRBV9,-,CASSVSPSTDTQYF,TGTGCCAGCAGCGTAAGCCCTAGCACAGATACGCAGTATTTT
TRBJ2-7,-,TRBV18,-,CASSPFRGGADTYEQYF,TGTGCCAGCTCACCTTTCAGGGGGGGGGCAGACACCTACGAGCAGTACTTC
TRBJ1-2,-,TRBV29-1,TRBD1,CSVGGTGGGYTF,TGCAGCGTTGGGGGGACAGGGGGTGGCTACACCTTC
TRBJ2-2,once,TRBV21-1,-,CASSKRRQGGTGELFF,TGTGCCAGCAGCAAAAGGCGACAGGGAGGCACCGGGGAGCTGTTTTTT
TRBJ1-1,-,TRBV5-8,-,CASSAYGQGPEAFF,TGTGCCAGCAGCGCCTACGGGCAGGGCCCTGAAGCTTTCTTT
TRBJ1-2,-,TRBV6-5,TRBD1,CASIYQRQGGGYTF,TGTGCCAGCATTTACCAACGACAGGGGGGTGGCTACACCTTC
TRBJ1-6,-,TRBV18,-,CASSPRAHSPLHF,TGTGCCAGCTCACCAAGAGCCCATTCACCCCTCCACTTT
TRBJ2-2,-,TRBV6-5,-,CASSSTTGELFF,TGTGCCAGCAGTTCGACCACCGGGGAGCTGTTTTTT
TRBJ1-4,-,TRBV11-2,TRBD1,CASSPPRGALEKLFF,TGTGCCAGCAGCCCCCCCAGGGGGGCACTGGAAAAACTGTTTTTT
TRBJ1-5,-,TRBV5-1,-,CASSTGPSNQPQHF,TGCGCCAGCAGCACCGGCCCTAGCAATCAGCCCCAGCATTTT
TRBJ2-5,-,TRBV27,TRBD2,CASSLWTSGAPGTQYF,TGTGCCAGCAGTTTATGGACTAGCGGGGCCCCGGGGACCCAGTACTTC
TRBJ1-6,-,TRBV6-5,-,CASSYSGGKGSPLHF,TGTGCCAGCAGTTACTCGGGCGGGAAGGGTTCACCCCTCCACTTT
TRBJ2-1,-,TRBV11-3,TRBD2,CASSRGLAGAYNEQFF,TGTGCCAGCAGCCGGGGACTAGCGGGTGCCTACAATGAGCAGTTCTTC
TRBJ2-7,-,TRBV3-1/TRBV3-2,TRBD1,CASSLTGLFYEQYF,TGTGCCAGCAGCCTGACAGGGTTATTCTACGAGCAGTACTTC
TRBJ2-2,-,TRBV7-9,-,CASTVREDTGELFF,TGTGCCAGTACTGTTAGGGAGGACACCGGGGAGCTGTTTTTT